The 18 T cell receptor beta chains given below trace back to one sample, sequenced in a study of identical twins. TCRdb itself ran the 5' RACE reads through MiXCR, one entry per CDR3 protein. The table includes 690,000 or so distinct CDR3 sequences, 8% to 9% detected once. The same sample was also used in a study of yellow fever vaccine responses in identical twins.

The sample was PBMCs. The receptors were sampled from a woman younger than 35 in good health.

The chain recombines TRBV20-1 with TRBJ2-5; D not resolved. This CDR3 has 17 residues. Germline CDR1 DFQATT, CDR2 SNEGSKA (reference sequence). Trimming stripped 0 bases from V and 1 base from J, with 18 bases between. CDR3 amino acids: CSARDFRVVGSQETQYF. The CDR3, as DNA: TGCAGTGCTAGAGATTTTAGGGTGGTCGGCAGCCAAGAGACCCAGTACTTC.

The V gene is TRBV7-3, the J gene TRBJ2-1, with TRBD2 identical over 7 bases. Germline CDR1 is SGHTA and CDR2 is FQGTGA. Trimming cost V 4 bases and J 10 bases; bases outside gene matches: 7. The CDR3 is 13 residues long. The CDR3 nucleotides read TGTGCCAGCAGCTCCGTAGTGGGGGGGGAGCAGTTCTTC. It codes for CASSSVVGGEQFF.

This clonotype was observed many times. V and J are TRBV20-1 and TRBJ2-7, with D possibly matching TRBD2 (6 bases). This CDR3 contains 14 residues. Germline V CDR1 and CDR2: DFQATT, SNEGSKA (reference sequence). Trimming stripped 0 bases from V and 3 bases from J, with 12 bases between. In nucleotides, the CDR3 is TGCAGTGCTAGAGACGGGGACTCCAACTACGAGCAGTACTTC. This sequence encodes CSARDGDSNYEQYF.

This clonotype was observed a few times. This chain joins TRBV6-1 and TRBJ1-1, with TRBD1 identical over 7 bases. The CDR3 spans 15 residues. With 2 bases clipped from V and 6 bases from J, the junction kept 9 bases outside the gene matches. The germline CDR1 and CDR2 sequences are MNHNS and SASEGT. The CDR3 coding sequence is TGTGCCAGCAGTGAACAGGGACAGCCAGGGGCTGAAGCTTTCTTT. Translation gives CASSEQGQPGAEAFF.

This clonotype was detected ten times or more. The chain joins TRBV2 to TRBJ2-7, with D perhaps TRBD2 (5 bases). Trimming cost V 4 bases and J 4 bases, with 5 bases left between them. CDR1 SNHLY and CDR2 FYNNEI come from the germline V gene. The CDR3 is 11 residues long. CDR3 sequence: CASSGEYEQYF. The CDR3 coding sequence is TGTGCCAGCAGTGGGGAGTACGAGCAGTACTTC.

This clonotype was counted many times. The J gene is TRBJ2-7, the V gene TRBV7-8; D is unclear. This CDR3 spans 14 amino acids. Deletions cut 0 bases from V and 3 bases from J, with 9 bases between. Germline-derived CDR1 and CDR2 are SGHVS and FQNEAQ. The CDR3 nucleotides are TGTGCCAGCAGCTTAGCGATGACCTACTACGAGCAGTACTTC. It codes for CASSLAMTYYEQYF.

This chain joins TRBV15 and TRBJ1-3; D remains ambiguous. The CDR3 contains 15 residues. The germline V gene encodes CDR1 LNHNV and CDR2 YYDKDF (reference sequence). The V and J ends lost 0 bases and 0 bases respectively, with 6 bases between them. The CDR3 region has the DNA TGTGCCACCAGCAGAGATCTTTACTCTGGAAACACCATATATTTT. Its translation: CATSRDLYSGNTIYF.

Ten or more counts support this clonotype. The CDR3 DNA reads as TGTGCCAGCAGCCAAGGACTAGGGGGCATCGGCACTGAAGCTTTCTTT. It translates to CASSQGLGGIGTEAFF. V gene TRBV3-1 combines with J gene TRBJ1-1; TRBD1 matches 7 bases. The germline gives CDR1 LGHDT, CDR2 YNNKEL (reference sequence). V lost 1 base to trimming and J lost 4 bases; unmatched junction nucleotides: 9. This CDR3 has 16 amino acids.

This clonotype occurred many times. The chain is built from TRBV12-3 or TRBV12-4 and TRBJ2-1; 14 bases fit TRBD2. The CDR3 loop spans 15 amino acids. After removal of 5 bases from V and 6 bases from J, the junction contained 3 bases not matched to a gene. The CDR3 loop reads CASSPTSGGVNEQFF. The CDR3 bases are TGTGCCAGCAGTCCGACTAGCGGGGGGGTCAATGAGCAGTTCTTC.

This clonotype was counted at least ten times. J is TRBJ2-2 and V is TRBV15; TRBD2 matches 7 bases. The CDR3 totals 20 residues. Germline-derived CDR1 and CDR2 are LNHNV and YYDKDF (reference sequence). J gave up 0 bases and V 3 bases, and 16 bases lay outside the gene matches. CDR3 coding DNA: TGTGCCACCAGCAGCTTACGACTAAAAGCGGGGCTCTCGAACACCGGGGAGCTGTTTTTT. This sequence encodes CATSSLRLKAGLSNTGELFF. Together with reference TRBV15 and TRBJ2-2, the CDR3 gives the full variable domain: DAMVIQNPRYQVTQFGKPVTLSCSQTLNHNVMYWYQQKSSQAPKLLFHYYDKDFNNEADTPDNFQSRRPNTSFCFLDIRSPGLGDTAMYLCATSSLRLKAGLSNTGELFFGEGSRLTVL.

This chain connects TRBV11-1 to TRBJ1-4; D might be TRBD1 (6 bases). Germline assignment: CDR1 SGHAT and CDR2 FQDESV (reference sequence). Trimming took off 0 bases at V and 0 bases at J, with 17 bases between the two ends. CDR3 length: 19 residues. CDR3 residues: CASSLASAGALATNEKLFF. The CDR3 region has the DNA TGTGCCAGCAGCTTAGCGTCGGCAGGGGCCCTTGCAACTAATGAAAAACTGTTTTTT.

The J gene is TRBJ2-7, the V gene TRBV15; 10 nucleotides align to TRBD1. Germline CDR1 LNHNV, CDR2 YYDKDF (reference sequence). J gave up 4 bases and V 5 bases, and 2 bases lay outside the gene matches. The CDR3 contains 13 residues. As DNA, the CDR3 is TGTGCCACCAGCGGGGACAGGGGATACGAGCAGTACTTC. Protein product: CATSGDRGYEQYF.

The rearrangement links TRBV7-9 to TRBJ2-1, with D maybe TRBD2 (5 bases). Germline V gene sequence: CDR1 SEHNR, CDR2 FQNEAQ (reference sequence). This CDR3 is built from 16 residues. Trimming left V 5 bases short and J 7 bases short, with 21 bases between. CDR3 sequence (DNA): TGTGCCAGCAGCAAACACCATGGACTCACAGAAAATGAGCAGTTCTTC. Translated, it gives CASSKHHGLTENEQFF.

The table lists this clonotype with many counts. The rearrangement joins TRBV28 to TRBJ2-3; no definite D call. Germline CDR1 reads MDHEN; CDR2 reads SYDVKM. This CDR3 comprises 12 residues. Trimming took off 4 bases at V and 2 bases at J, with 4 bases between the two ends. The CDR3 sequence: CASSYTTDTQYF. In DNA form, the CDR3 reads TGTGCCAGCAGTTACACCACAGATACGCAGTATTTT.

The chain has TRBV7-9 and TRBJ2-5; D not resolved. Germline V lookup: CDR1 SEHNR, CDR2 FQNEAQ (reference sequence). The CDR3 runs to 14 residues. With 2 bases removed from V and 4 bases from J, the gap between germline ends came to 11 bases. The CDR3 loop is CASSLSGQTETQYF. CDR3 in DNA: TGTGCCAGCAGCTTAAGTGGTCAGACAGAGACCCAGTACTTC.

This clonotype has at least ten counts. The chain is built from TRBV12-3 or TRBV12-4 and TRBJ2-7, with TRBD2 matching 8 bases. With 5 bases clipped from V and 4 bases from J, the junction kept 7 bases outside the gene matches. The CDR3 runs to 14 residues. The CDR3 sequence: CASSMSGGPYEQYF. In DNA form, the CDR3 reads TGTGCCAGCAGTATGTCGGGAGGGCCGTACGAGCAGTACTTC.

This clonotype turned up a few times. The chain recombines TRBV28 with TRBJ1-2, with D hard to call. Deletions cut 6 bases from V and 2 bases from J, with 7 bases between. This CDR3 has 12 amino acids. The germline V gene has CDR1 MDHEN and CDR2 SYDVKM. The CDR3 loop reads CASRVQNYGYTF. DNA of the CDR3: TGTGCCAGCAGAGTCCAAAACTATGGCTACACCTTC.

The rearrangement uses TRBV7-9 and TRBJ2-7; D is unresolved. This CDR3 spans 16 amino acids. Looked up from germline, CDR1 is SEHNR and CDR2 is FQNEAQ (reference sequence). Deletions cut 5 bases from V and 2 bases from J, with 19 bases between. The CDR3 DNA reads TGTGCCAGCAGCACCTACCGGGCCTCCCCTACCTACGAGCAGTACTTC. It encodes CASSTYRASPTYEQYF.